One sample yielded the 9 T cell receptor beta chains listed below, sequenced in a study of blood T cell repertoires in COVID-19. TCRdb's copy holds only in-frame clones and misses some; the assay was immunoSEQ multiplex PCR. The sample yields just under 250,000 clones, about 86% seen once. The specimen was peripheral blood. These receptors all come from a woman aged 25 to 39 who had recovered from COVID-19.

The chain combines TRBV6-1 with TRBJ1-5, with 9 bases identical to TRBD1. V lost 0 bases to trimming and J lost 5 bases; unmatched junction nucleotides: 2. The V gene's germline CDR1 is MNHNS and CDR2 SASEGT. CDR3 length: 15 amino acids. CDR3 coding DNA: TGTGCCAGCAGTGAAGCGCGGACAGGGGATCAGCCCCAGCATTTT. It codes for CASSEARTGDQPQHF.

CDR3 DNA sequence: TGTGCCAGCAGCTTAGCCGGGACTAGCATGGCCGGGGAGCTGTTTTTT. Its translation is CASSLAGTSMAGELFF. The V and J genes are TRBV7-2 and TRBJ2-2, with 9 bases matching TRBD2. Germline V CDR1 and CDR2: SGHTA, FQGNSA. CDR3 length equals 16 residues. V gave up 0 bases and J gave up 6 bases; unmatched junction bases: 5.

About this clone itself: This same CDR3 is encoded by further DNA sequences in the sample. This chain joins TRBV7-3 and TRBJ2-5, with a possible D match to TRBD1 (5 bases). The germline V gene has CDR1 SGHTA and CDR2 FQGTGA. CDR3 length: 13 residues. V was trimmed by 1 base and J by 5 bases, leaving 8 bases between them. DNA of the CDR3: TGTGCCAGCAGCTTAAGCAGGGTCGAGACCCAGTACTTC. Protein sequence: CASSLSRVETQYF. The whole variable domain, filled in from reference TRBV7-3 and TRBJ2-5, reads GAGVSQTPSNKVTEKGKYVELRCDPISGHTALYWYRQSLGQGPEFLIYFQGTGAADDSGLPNDRFFAVRPEGSVSTLKIQRTERGDSAVYLCASSLSRVETQYFGPGTRLLVL.

V and J are TRBV7-9 and TRBJ1-1, with D possibly TRBD1 on 5 matching bases. This CDR3 has 18 residues. Germline V gene lookup returns CDR1 SEHNR and CDR2 FQNEAQ (reference sequence). The V gene lost 0 bases and the J gene lost 0 bases, with 17 bases spanning the gap. CDR3 nucleotides: TGTGCCAGCAGCTTAGCATTCCGTGACAGAAACATGAACACTGAAGCTTTCTTT. This codes for CASSLAFRDRNMNTEAFF. The full variable domain, rest sourced from reference TRBV7-9 and TRBJ1-1, is DTGVSQNPRHKITKRGQNVTFRCDPISEHNRLYWYRQTLGQGPEFLTYFQNEAQLEKSRLLSDRFSAERPKGSFSTLEIQRTEQGDSAMYLCASSLAFRDRNMNTEAFFGQGTRLTVV.

The chain uses TRBV6-5 and TRBJ1-2, with TRBD1 as a possible D gene (5 bases). The V end was cut by 4 bases, the J end by 8 bases, with 17 bases between. Per germline, CDR1 MNHEY and CDR2 SVGAGI. This CDR3 comprises 14 residues. Here the CDR3 reads CASSSPGPTRGYTF. CDR3 DNA sequence: TGTGCCAGCAGTTCCCCAGGGCCCACTCGGGGCTACACCTTC.

The chain combines TRBV6-5 with TRBJ1-2; 7 bases fit TRBD1. With 8 bases clipped from V and 4 bases from J, the junction kept 7 bases outside the gene matches. CDR3 size: 13 residues. Per the germline V gene, CDR1 is MNHEY and CDR2 is SVGAGI. The CDR3 DNA follows: TGTGCCAGCGCCCCGGGACAGATCTATGGCTACACCTTC. Translating it yields CASAPGQIYGYTF.

This clone has a single count. The CDR3 reads CASSQVHPASGTGEGTEAFF. CDR3 nucleotide sequence: TGCGCCAGCAGTCAAGTTCACCCTGCCTCCGGGACAGGGGAGGGAACTGAAGCTTTCTTT. The chain has TRBV23-1 and TRBJ1-1, with 10 bases that match TRBD1. TRBV23-1 is reported as an ORF; its role is uncertain. Trimming took 2 bases from V and 5 from J; bases not matched to a gene: 20. The CDR3 is 20 amino acids.

The chain links TRBV11-2 to TRBJ1-1; D gene ambiguous. The CDR3 spans 15 residues. The V end lost 1 base, the J end lost 1 base, and 10 bases lay between the germline ends. CDR1 is SGHAT, CDR2 FQNNGV, per germline. The CDR3 bases are TGTGCCAGCAGCTTAGCCCTCAGTACGAACACTGAAGCTTTCTTT. This sequence encodes CASSLALSTNTEAFF. Variable domain in full (rest from reference TRBV11-2 and TRBJ1-1): EAGVAQSPRYKIIEKRQSVAFWCNPISGHATLYWYQQILGQGPKLLIQFQNNGVVDDSQLPKDRFSAERLKGVDSTLKIQPAKLEDSAVYLCASSLALSTNTEAFFGQGTRLTVV.

The chain couples TRBV6-4 to TRBJ2-7; tentative D call: TRBD2 (7 bases). CDR1 and CDR2 (germline): MRHNA, SNTAGT. V lost 5 bases, J lost 2 bases, and 22 bases lay in between. The CDR3 has 17 residues. The CDR3 coding sequence is TGTGCCAGCAGTTACGGAACGGGGGGCGTCGGTCCCTACGAGCAGTACTTC. Protein: CASSYGTGGVGPYEQYF.